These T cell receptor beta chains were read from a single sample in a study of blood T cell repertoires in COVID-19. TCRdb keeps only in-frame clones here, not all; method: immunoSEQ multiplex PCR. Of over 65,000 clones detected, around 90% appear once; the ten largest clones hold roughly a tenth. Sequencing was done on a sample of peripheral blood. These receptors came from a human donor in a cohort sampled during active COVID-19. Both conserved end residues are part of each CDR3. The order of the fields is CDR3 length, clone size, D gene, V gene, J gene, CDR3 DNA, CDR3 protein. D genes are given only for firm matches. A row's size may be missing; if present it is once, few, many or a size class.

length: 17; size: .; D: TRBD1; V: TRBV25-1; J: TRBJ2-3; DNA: TGTGCCAGCAGCCCATATAGACAGGGGATCGGTACAGATACGCAGTATTTT; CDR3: CASSPYRQGIGTDTQYF
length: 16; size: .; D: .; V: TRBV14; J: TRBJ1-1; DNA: TGTGCCAGCACCCAGACCGGGGGGGGGATGAACACTGAAGCTTTCTTT; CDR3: CASTQTGGGMNTEAFF
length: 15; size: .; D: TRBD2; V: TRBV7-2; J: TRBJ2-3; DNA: TGTGCCAGCAGCGCTTTAGCGGGAGTCACAGATACGCAGTATTTT; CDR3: CASSALAGVTDTQYF
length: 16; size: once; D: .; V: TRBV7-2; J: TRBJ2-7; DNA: TGTGCCAGCAGCCCCGGCCCGGGGAGGCCAAACTACGAGCAGTACTTC; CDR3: CASSPGPGRPNYEQYF
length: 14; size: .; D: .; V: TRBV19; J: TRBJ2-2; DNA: TGTGCCAGTAGTCTTAGTCGGAACACCGGGGAGCTGTTTTTT; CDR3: CASSLSRNTGELFF
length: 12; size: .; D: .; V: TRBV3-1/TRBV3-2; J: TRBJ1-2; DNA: TGTGCCAGCAGCCGGCGAGGATATGGCTACACCTTC; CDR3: CASSRRGYGYTF
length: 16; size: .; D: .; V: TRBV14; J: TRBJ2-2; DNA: TGTGCCAGCAGCCAAGAGTGGGCGATGAACACCGGGGAGCTGTTTTTT; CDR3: CASSQEWAMNTGELFF
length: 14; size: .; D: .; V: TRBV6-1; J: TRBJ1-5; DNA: TGTGCCAGCAGTGAAACCAGGGTCAATCAGCCCCAGCATTTT; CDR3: CASSETRVNQPQHF
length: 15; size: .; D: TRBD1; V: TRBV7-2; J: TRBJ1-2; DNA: TGTGCCAGCAGCCCCCCCGGGACAGTACTTTATGGCTACACCTTC; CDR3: CASSPPGTVLYGYTF
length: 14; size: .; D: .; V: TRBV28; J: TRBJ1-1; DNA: TGTGCCAGCAGACCCCCTATAGGGGCCACTGAAGCTTTCTTT; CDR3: CASRPPIGATEAFF
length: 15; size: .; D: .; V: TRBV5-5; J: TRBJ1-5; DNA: TGTGCCAGCAACCCTGGGACAAATATAAATCAGCCCCAGCATTTT; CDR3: CASNPGTNINQPQHF
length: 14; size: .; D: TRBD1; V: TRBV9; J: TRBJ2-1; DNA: TGTGCCAGCAGCCCCGGGACAGGTTACAATGAGCAGTTCTTC; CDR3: CASSPGTGYNEQFF
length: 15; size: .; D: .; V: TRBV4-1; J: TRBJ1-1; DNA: TGCGCCAGCAGCCAAGATTTAGAGGGCGCCAATGAAGCTTTCTTT; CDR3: CASSQDLEGANEAFF
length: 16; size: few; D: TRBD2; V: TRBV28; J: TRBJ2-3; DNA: TGTGCCAGCAGTCTCGGACTAGCGGGCCGGGGAGATACGCAGTATTTT; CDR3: CASSLGLAGRGDTQYF
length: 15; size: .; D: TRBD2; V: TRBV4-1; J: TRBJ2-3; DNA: TGCGCCAGCGCGCGGGGGACTAGCGGCACAGATACGCAGTATTTT; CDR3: CASARGTSGTDTQYF
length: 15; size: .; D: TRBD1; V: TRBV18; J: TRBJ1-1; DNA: TGTGCCAGCTCACCACGGACAGGGGCTAACACTGAAGCTTTCTTT; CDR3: CASSPRTGANTEAFF
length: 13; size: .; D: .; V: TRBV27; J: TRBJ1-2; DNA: TGTGCCAGCAGTTTATCCTCGATCGGTGGCTACACCTTC; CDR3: CASSLSSIGGYTF
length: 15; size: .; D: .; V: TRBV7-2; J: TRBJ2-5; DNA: TGTGCCAGCAGCCCCTCTCTAGGAATCCAAGAGACCCAGTACTTC; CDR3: CASSPSLGIQETQYF
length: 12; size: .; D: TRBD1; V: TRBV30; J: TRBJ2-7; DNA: TGTGCCTGGGGCAGGGGGTCCCACGAGCAGTACTTC; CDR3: CAWGRGSHEQYF
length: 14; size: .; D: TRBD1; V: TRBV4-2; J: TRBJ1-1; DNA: TGTGCCAGCAGCCGCGTACAGGGGGCAGATGAAGCTTTCTTT; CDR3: CASSRVQGADEAFF
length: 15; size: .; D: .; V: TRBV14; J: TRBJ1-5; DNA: TGTGCCAGCAGCCAAGGGGGGCTTAGCAATCAGCCCCAGCATTTT; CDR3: CASSQGGLSNQPQHF
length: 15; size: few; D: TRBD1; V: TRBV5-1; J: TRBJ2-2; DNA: TGCGCCAGCAGCTTGGAGGGACAGCTTACCGGGGAGCTGTTTTTT; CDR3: CASSLEGQLTGELFF
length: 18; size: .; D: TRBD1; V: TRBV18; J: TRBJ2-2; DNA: TGTGCCAGCTCACTCGGACAGGGGCGAAGATCGAACACCGGGGAGCTGTTTTTT; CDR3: CASSLGQGRRSNTGELFF
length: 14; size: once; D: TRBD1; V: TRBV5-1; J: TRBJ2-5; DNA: TGCGCCAGCGCTCGGGACAGGGCCCAAGAGACCCAGTACTTC; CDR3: CASARDRAQETQYF
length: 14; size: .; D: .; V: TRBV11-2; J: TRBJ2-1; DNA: TGTGCCAGCAGCCCAGGGTTTTCCTACAATGAGCAGTTCTTC; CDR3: CASSPGFSYNEQFF
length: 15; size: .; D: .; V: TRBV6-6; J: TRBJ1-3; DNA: TGTGCCAGCAGTTACGGGGGAGACAGGCTCATTACCATATATTTT; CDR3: CASSYGGDRLITIYF
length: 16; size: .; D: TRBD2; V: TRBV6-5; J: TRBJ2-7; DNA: TGTGCCAGCAGTTACGGGTGGGCTAGCGGGCTCTACGAGCAGTACTTC; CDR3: CASSYGWASGLYEQYF
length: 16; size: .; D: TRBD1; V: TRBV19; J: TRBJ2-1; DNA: TGTGCCAGTAGAAGTTGGGACAGGGGACACTACAATGAGCAGTTCTTC; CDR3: CASRSWDRGHYNEQFF
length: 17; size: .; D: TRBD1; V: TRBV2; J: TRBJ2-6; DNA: TGTGCCAGTCTTGAGGGGACAGGGCTGATTGGGGCCAACGTCCTGACTTTC; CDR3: CASLEGTGLIGANVLTF
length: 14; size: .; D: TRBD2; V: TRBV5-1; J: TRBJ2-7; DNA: TGCGCCAGCAGCTTCGGGACTAACTCCTACGAGCAGTACTTC; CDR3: CASSFGTNSYEQYF